Presented here are 2 T cell receptor beta chains from one specimen sequenced in a study of shared clonotypes between healthy human individuals. Naive CD8 cells lacked CD45RO, underwent positive selection for CCR7 and left out terminally differentiated effector memory CD45RA+ cells. TCRdb's table, derived via immunoSEQ multiplex PCR, lists solely in-frame clones and lacks some. The data show about 820,000 clones, 85% to 95% seen once. Material for sequencing was naive CD8+ T cells sorted from blood. The receptors were sampled from a man aged 30 to 39 in good health.

V and J are TRBV7-9 and TRBJ2-7; perhaps TRBD1 as D (5 bases). V lost 5 bases, J lost 5 bases, and 10 bases lay in between. This CDR3 is built from 12 residues. CDR1 SEHNR and CDR2 FQNEAQ come from the germline V gene (reference sequence). This CDR3 is CASSPDRNEQYF. The CDR3 nucleotides are TGTGCCAGCAGCCCAGACAGAAACGAGCAGTACTTC.

The V gene is TRBV29-1, the J gene TRBJ2-4; D is unclear. The CDR3 spans 12 residues. Looked up from germline, CDR1 is SQVTM and CDR2 is ANQGSEA. The V end was cut by 7 bases, the J end by 5 bases, with 12 bases between. The CDR3 DNA reads TGCAGCGCCCTCTCTGGCCAAAACATTCAGTACTTC. Its protein product is CSALSGQNIQYF.